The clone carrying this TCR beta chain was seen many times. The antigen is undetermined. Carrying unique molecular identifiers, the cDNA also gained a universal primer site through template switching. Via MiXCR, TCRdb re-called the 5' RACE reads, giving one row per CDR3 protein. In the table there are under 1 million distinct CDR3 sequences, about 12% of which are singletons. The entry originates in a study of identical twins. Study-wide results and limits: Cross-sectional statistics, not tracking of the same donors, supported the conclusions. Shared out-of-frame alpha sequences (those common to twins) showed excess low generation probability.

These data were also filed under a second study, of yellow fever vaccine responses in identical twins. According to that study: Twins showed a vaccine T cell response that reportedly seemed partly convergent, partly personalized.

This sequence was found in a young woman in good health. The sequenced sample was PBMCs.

The CDR3 spells CSVVPSGAKNIQYF. The CDR3 DNA reads as TGCAGCGTTGTTCCTAGCGGGGCCAAAAACATTCAGTACTTC. V is TRBV29-1 and J is TRBJ2-4; 8 bases agree with TRBD2. Germline V gene data show CDR1 as SQVTM and CDR2 as ANQGSEA. With V trimmed by 4 bases and J by 1 base, 3 bases remained unmatched. The CDR3 loop spans 14 amino acids. Looking up the rest from reference TRBV29-1 and TRBJ2-4 gives the full variable domain: SAVISQKPSRDICQRGTSLTIQCQVDSQVTMMFWYRQQPGQSLTLIATANQGSEATYESGFVIDKFPISRPNLTFSTLTVSNMSPEDSSIYLCSVVPSGAKNIQYFGAGTRLSVL.